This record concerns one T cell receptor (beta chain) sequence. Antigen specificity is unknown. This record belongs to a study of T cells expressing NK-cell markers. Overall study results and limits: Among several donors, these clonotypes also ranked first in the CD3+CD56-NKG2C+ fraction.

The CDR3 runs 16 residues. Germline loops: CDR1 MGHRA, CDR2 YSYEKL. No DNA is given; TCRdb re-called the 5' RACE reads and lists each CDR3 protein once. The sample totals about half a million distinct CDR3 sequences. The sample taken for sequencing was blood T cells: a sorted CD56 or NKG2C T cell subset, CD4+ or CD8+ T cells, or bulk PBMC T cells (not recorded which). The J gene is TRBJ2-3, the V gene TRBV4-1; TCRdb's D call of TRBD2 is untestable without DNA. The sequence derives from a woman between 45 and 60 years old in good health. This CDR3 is CASSQDQGLAVATQYF.